This record covers a single TCR beta chain. The method was immunoSEQ multiplex PCR; TCRdb's version includes in-frame clones alone and lacks a portion of them. The table has over 100,000 clones, around 90% seen once. The source of the sample is a study of control samples from healthy donors and cancer patients. Sequenced input: blood. The receptor was derived from a man between 35 and 55 years old in good health.

The CDR3 spells CASSQVKGSPYEQYF. The CDR3 DNA follows: TGCGCCAGCAGCCAAGTTAAGGGATCCCCCTACGAGCAGTACTTC. V gene TRBV4-1 combines with J gene TRBJ2-7; D gene uncertain. CDR3 length: 15 amino acids. Per germline, CDR1 MGHRA and CDR2 YSYEKL. V lost 1 base and J 2 bases, leaving 12 bases between the germline ends.